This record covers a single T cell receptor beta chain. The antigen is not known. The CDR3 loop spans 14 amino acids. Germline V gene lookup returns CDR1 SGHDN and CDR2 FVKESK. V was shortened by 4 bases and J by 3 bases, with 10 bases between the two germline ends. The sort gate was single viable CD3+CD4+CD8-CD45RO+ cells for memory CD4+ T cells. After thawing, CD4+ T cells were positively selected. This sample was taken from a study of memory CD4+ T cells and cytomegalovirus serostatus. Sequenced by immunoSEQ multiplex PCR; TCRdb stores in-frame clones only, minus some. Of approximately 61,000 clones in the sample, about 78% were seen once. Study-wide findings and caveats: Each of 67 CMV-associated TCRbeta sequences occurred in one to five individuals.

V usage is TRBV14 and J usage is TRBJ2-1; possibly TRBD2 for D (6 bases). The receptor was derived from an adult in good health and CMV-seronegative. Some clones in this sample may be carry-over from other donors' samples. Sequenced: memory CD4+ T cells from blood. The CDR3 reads CASSLRDFYNEQFF. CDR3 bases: TGTGCCAGCAGCCTGCGGGACTTCTACAATGAGCAGTTCTTC.